The clone carrying this T cell receptor (beta chain) has more than one count but fewer than ten. Its antigen is unidentified. Germline V gene sequence: CDR1 MNHEY, CDR2 SVGAGI. The CDR3 consists of 16 residues. The ends lost 0 bases at V and 6 bases at J; junction bases unmatched: 5. It was RNA transcripts that yielded the amplified TCR beta CDR3 regions. During a first-round RT-PCR of the TCR CDR3, the HTBI primer set was used. TCRdb ran MiXCR on the multiplex PCR reads and lists one entry per CDR3 protein. The repertoire consists of 700,000 or so distinct CDR3 sequences, with approximately 14% occurring once and the leading ten covering approximately 13%. The sample originates from a study of T cells in Graves' hyperthyroidism and ophthalmopathy. General study findings and limits: Blood also contained most expanded thyroid clonotypes above 0.001. Patients with ophthalmopathy were separated from those with stable hyperthyroidism by a 13 V-J model. Ophthalmopathy was model-predicted a median approximately six months pre-onset.

Diagnosing involved the use of clinical symptoms, serum thyroxine and TRAb, thyroid ultrasound and orbital computed tomography. The sequencing input was blood. The origin of this receptor is a woman aged 45-65 years with Graves' ophthalmopathy. The genes are TRBV6-5 and TRBJ2-2; 9 bases map to TRBD2. The CDR3 coding sequence is TGTGCCAGCAGTTACTCATTAGCGGGAGATCCCGGGGAGCTGTTTTTT. Translation: CASSYSLAGDPGELFF.